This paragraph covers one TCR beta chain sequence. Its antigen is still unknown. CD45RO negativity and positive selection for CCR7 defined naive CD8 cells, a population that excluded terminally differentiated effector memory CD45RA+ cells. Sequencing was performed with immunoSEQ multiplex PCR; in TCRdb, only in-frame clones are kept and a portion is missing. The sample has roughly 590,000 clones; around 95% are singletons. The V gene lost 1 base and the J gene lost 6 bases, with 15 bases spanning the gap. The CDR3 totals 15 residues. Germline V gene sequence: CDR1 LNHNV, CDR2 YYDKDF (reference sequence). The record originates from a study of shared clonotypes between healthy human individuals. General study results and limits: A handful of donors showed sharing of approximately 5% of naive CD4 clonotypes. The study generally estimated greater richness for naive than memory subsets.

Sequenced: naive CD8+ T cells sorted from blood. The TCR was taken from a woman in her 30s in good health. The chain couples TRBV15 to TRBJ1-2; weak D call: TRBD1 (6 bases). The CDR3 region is CATSRVMGGSDGYTF. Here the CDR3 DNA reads TGTGCCACCAGCAGAGTAATGGGGGGCAGCGATGGCTACACCTTC.